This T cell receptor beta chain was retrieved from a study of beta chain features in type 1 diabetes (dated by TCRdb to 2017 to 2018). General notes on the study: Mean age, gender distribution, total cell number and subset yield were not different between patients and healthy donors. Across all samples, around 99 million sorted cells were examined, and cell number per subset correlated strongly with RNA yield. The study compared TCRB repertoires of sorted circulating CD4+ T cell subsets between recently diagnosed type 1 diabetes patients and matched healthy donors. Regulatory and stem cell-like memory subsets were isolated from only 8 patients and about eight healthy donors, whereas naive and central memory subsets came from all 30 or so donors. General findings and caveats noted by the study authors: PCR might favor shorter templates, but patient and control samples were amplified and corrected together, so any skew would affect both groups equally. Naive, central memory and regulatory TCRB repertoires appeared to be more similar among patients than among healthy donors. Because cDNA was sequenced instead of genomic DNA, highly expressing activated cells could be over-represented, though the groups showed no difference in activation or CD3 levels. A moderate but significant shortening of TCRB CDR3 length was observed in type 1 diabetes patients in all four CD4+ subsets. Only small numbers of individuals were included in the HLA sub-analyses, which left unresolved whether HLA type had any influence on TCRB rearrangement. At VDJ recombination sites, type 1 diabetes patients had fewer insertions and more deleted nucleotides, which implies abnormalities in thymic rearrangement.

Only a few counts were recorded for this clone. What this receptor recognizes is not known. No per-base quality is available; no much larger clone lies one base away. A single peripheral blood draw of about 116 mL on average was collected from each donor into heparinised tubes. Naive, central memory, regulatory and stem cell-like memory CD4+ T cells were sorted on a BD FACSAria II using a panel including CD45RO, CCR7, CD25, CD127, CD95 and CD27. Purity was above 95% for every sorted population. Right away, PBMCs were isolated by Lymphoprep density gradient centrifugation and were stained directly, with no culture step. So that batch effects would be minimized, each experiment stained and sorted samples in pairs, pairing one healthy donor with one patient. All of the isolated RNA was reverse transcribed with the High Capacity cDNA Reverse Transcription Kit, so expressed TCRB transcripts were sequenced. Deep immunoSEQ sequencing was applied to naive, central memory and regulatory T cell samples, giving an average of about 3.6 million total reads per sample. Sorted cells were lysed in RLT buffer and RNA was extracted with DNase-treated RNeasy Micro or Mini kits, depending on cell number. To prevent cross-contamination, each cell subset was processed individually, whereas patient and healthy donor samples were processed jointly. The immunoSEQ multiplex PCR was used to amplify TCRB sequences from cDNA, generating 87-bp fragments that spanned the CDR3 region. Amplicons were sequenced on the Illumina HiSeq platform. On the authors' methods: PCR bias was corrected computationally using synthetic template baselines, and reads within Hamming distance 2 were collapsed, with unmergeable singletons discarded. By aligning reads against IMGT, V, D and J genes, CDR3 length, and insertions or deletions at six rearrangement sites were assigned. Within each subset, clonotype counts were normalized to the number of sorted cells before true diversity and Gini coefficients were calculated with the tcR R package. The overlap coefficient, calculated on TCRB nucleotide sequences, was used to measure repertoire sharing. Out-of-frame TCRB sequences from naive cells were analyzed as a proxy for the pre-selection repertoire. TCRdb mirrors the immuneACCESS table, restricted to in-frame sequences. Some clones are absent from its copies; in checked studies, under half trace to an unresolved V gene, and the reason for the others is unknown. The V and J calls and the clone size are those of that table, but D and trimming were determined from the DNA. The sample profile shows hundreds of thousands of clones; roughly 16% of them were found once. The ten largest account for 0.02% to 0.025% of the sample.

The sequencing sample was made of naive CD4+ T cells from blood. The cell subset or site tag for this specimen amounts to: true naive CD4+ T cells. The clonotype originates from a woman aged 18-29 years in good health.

The sequenced DNA is TGTGCCAGCAGCGCCGGGACTAGCGGGCCTAATGAGCAGTTCTTC. Its protein product is CASSAGTSGPNEQFF. In this chain, TRBV9 is recombined with TRBJ2-1; 12 of the junction bases match TRBD2. Spanning cysteine to phenylalanine, the CDR3 consists of 15 amino acids. Kept here is only the CDR3 DNA, which spans 45 bases and is read in frame from base 1. From the germline V gene, CDR1 is SGDLS and CDR2 is YYNGEE. V is cut back by 3 bases and J by 7 bases, with 5 bases in the junction unmatched.